This entry lists 20 T cell receptor beta chains sequenced from one sample in a study of siplizumab effects on memory and regulatory T cells. These TCRs are of unknown antigen specificity. Coculture of mixed lymphocyte reaction cells was performed at 37°C for more than 5 days. The method was immunoSEQ multiplex PCR; TCRdb's version includes in-frame clones alone and lacks a portion of them. The sample consists of approximately 15,000 clones, around 41% of them appearing once. Sequenced sample: CFSE-low (dividing) CD4+ T cells sorted from an allogeneic mixed lymphocyte reaction. The receptors shown here come from a human donor in good health; the cells came from an allogeneic mixed lymphocyte reaction. Some clones in this sample may be carry-over from other donors' samples.

This clone has a handful of counts. V and J are TRBV30 and TRBJ1-1; D remains ambiguous. V gave up 1 base and J gave up 7 bases, with 10 bases separating them. Germline lookup yields CDR1 GTSNPN and CDR2 SVGIG (reference sequence). The CDR3 length is 12 residues. CDR3 in DNA: TGTGCCTGGAGTGAAAGTGACTTTGAAGCTTTCTTT. This sequence encodes CAWSESDFEAFF.

CDR3 DNA sequence: TGTGCCAGCAGTGGAAGGACTAGAGGCGGTGAGCAGTTCTTC. Amino acids: CASSGRTRGGEQFF. The chain carries TRBV2 and TRBJ2-1; 7 bases agree with TRBD2. The germline V gene encodes CDR1 SNHLY and CDR2 FYNNEI. Germline trimming cut 4 bases from V and 9 bases from J; bases unmatched to any gene: 9. The CDR3 contains 14 residues.

The gene calls are TRBV15 and TRBJ1-3, with no clear D. This CDR3 is built from 15 residues. V lost 5 bases and J 0 bases, leaving 11 bases between the germline ends. Germline lookup yields CDR1 LNHNV and CDR2 YYDKDF (reference sequence). The DNA of the CDR3 is TGTGCCACCAGCCCCCCGGCCAGCTCTGGAAACACCATATATTTT. This encodes CATSPPASSGNTIYF.

The chain has TRBV6-6 and TRBJ2-1; 8 bases match TRBD2. The CDR3 loop spans 14 amino acids. Germline CDR1 and CDR2: MNHNY and SVGAGI (reference sequence). J gave up 11 bases and V 6 bases, and 12 bases lay outside the gene matches. The CDR3 region has the DNA TGTGCCAGCAGGGCCGGGACTAGAGGGGGTCAGCAGTTCTTC. Its translation: CASRAGTRGGQQFF.

In its sample, this clone was seen a few times. V gene TRBV28 combines with J gene TRBJ2-1; unclear D gene. Germline CDR1 is MDHEN and CDR2 is SYDVKM. Trimming removed 6 bases from V and 6 bases from J, with 15 bases in between. This CDR3 is built from 14 residues. This chain's CDR3 is CASRTPLGFNEQFF. The CDR3 bases are TGTGCCAGCAGGACCCCCCTTGGGTTCAATGAGCAGTTCTTC.

The J gene is TRBJ1-1, the V gene TRBV10-2; no clear D gene. Germline assignment: CDR1 WSHSY and CDR2 SAAADI. The germline V and J ends were trimmed by 7 bases and 4 bases, with 10 bases remaining between them. CDR3 length equals 12 residues. CDR3 loop: CASKKGGTEAFF. In DNA form, the CDR3 reads TGCGCCAGCAAAAAGGGTGGCACTGAAGCTTTCTTT.

The J gene is TRBJ2-1, the V gene TRBV29-1; perhaps TRBD2 as D (5 bases). CDR1 SQVTM and CDR2 ANQGSEA come from the germline V gene. The CDR3 extends over 13 amino acids. The CDR3 region is CNARGFSYNEQFF. The CDR3 DNA reads TGCAACGCACGGGGATTCTCCTACAATGAGCAGTTCTTC.

The gene calls are TRBV5-1 and TRBJ2-5; D might be TRBD2 (6 bases). Germline V CDR1 and CDR2: SGHRS, YFSETQ. This CDR3 is 13 amino acids long. Trimming cost V 2 bases and J 4 bases, with 9 bases left between them. CDR3 nucleotides: TGCGCCAGCAGCTTCCAGGGAGGAGAGACCCAGTACTTC. Translating it yields CASSFQGGETQYF.

V is TRBV6-5 and J is TRBJ1-1, with TRBD1 as a possible D gene (6 bases). CDR1 and CDR2 (germline): MNHEY, SVGAGI. V gave up 6 bases and J gave up 1 base, with 9 bases separating them. CDR3 length equals 13 residues. CDR3 amino acids: CASRLQGNTEAFF. The CDR3 DNA is TGTGCCAGCAGGCTACAGGGGAACACTGAAGCTTTCTTT.

The chain recombines TRBV5-1 with TRBJ1-1; no clear D. Germline CDR1 reads SGHRS; CDR2 reads YFSETQ. V lost 0 bases and J lost 0, with 9 bases in between. The length of the CDR3 is 15 residues. CDR3 sequence reads: CASSLGWTLNTEAFF. The CDR3 nucleotides are TGCGCCAGCAGCTTGGGGTGGACGTTGAACACTGAAGCTTTCTTT.

The rearrangement uses TRBV6-1 and TRBJ2-7; D may be TRBD2 (6 bases). Germline loops: CDR1 MNHNS, CDR2 SASEGT. Trimming took 5 bases from V and 1 from J, leaving 12 bases between them. This CDR3 has 14 residues. For the CDR3, the DNA is TGTGCCAGCAGTACGTCCGGGACTTCCTACGAGCAGTACTTC. Translation gives CASSTSGTSYEQYF.

V gene TRBV7-9 combines with J gene TRBJ1-4; D perhaps matches TRBD1 (6 bases). Germline values: CDR1 SEHNR, CDR2 FQNEAQ (reference sequence). V shed 5 bases and J shed 0 bases, with 13 bases lying between them. The CDR3 sequence is 16 residues long. The CDR3 spells CASSLRAGATNEKLFF. The CDR3 DNA sequence: TGTGCCAGCAGCCTCCGAGCAGGGGCAACTAATGAAAAACTGTTTTTT.

This chain links TRBV7-8 with TRBJ2-3, with TRBD1 as a possible D gene (7 bases). There are 14 residues in the CDR3. Trimming left V 5 bases short and J 5 bases short, with 14 bases between. Germline-derived CDR1 and CDR2 are SGHVS and FQNEAQ. This CDR3 reads CASSGGTVVDTQYF. The CDR3 DNA reads TGTGCCAGCAGCGGAGGGACAGTCGTAGATACGCAGTATTTT.

The genes are TRBV30 and TRBJ2-1, with 9 positions matching TRBD2. CDR1 is GTSNPN and CDR2 is SVGIG in the germline V gene (reference sequence). This CDR3 has 14 amino acids. The V and J ends lost 4 bases and 7 bases, in that order; junction bases with no gene match: 8. CDR3 coding DNA: TGTGCCTGGATAGCTAGCGGGATATGGAATGAGCAGTTCTTC. It encodes CAWIASGIWNEQFF.

This clone is medium-sized. The V call is TRBV27, the J call TRBJ2-7, with 8 nucleotides matching TRBD1. This CDR3 has 13 amino acids. V trimming: 5 bases; J trimming: 5 bases; junction bases outside the gene matches: 5. The germline gives CDR1 MNHEY, CDR2 SMNVEV (reference sequence). This chain's CDR3 is CASSRTGLHEQYF. The CDR3 DNA is TGTGCCAGCAGTAGGACAGGGCTCCACGAGCAGTACTTC.

The chain employs TRBV19 and TRBJ2-7; D may correspond to TRBD1 or TRBD2 (5 bases each). Germline V gives CDR1 LNHDA, CDR2 SQIVND (reference sequence). Trimming left V 8 bases short and J 1 base short, with 18 bases between. The CDR3 contains 15 residues. In DNA form, the CDR3 reads TGTGCCAGTGCTATTAGCCGGGGCTTTTCCTACGAGCAGTACTTC. Protein product: CASAISRGFSYEQYF.

The V gene is TRBV5-1, the J gene TRBJ2-2; TRBD2 aligns across 7 bases. Germline V gene lookup returns CDR1 SGHRS and CDR2 YFSETQ. CDR3 size: 18 residues. V gave up 3 bases and J gave up 0 bases; unmatched junction bases: 11. The CDR3 protein is CASSYRRLAATNTGELFF. DNA for the CDR3: TGCGCCAGCAGCTACCGCAGACTAGCCGCTACGAACACCGGGGAGCTGTTTTTT.

This clone was detected only a few times. The chain links TRBV5-5 to TRBJ2-1, with 9 bases aligning to TRBD1. The junction had 8 bases not matched to a gene; V was cut back by 2 bases and J by 8 bases. CDR1 and CDR2 (germline): SGHKS, YYEKEE (reference sequence). The CDR3 sequence is 15 residues long. The CDR3 spells CASSLRDRVSDEQFF. The CDR3 coding sequence is TGTGCCAGCAGCTTAAGGGACAGGGTATCAGATGAGCAGTTCTTC.

CDR3 residues: CASSQEADRNEQYF. CDR3 sequence (DNA): TGCGCCAGCAGCCAGGAGGCGGATAGGAACGAGCAGTACTTC. The genes are TRBV5-1 and TRBJ2-7, with a tentative D call TRBD2 (5 bases). V lost 4 bases, J lost 5 bases, and 16 bases lay in between. The germline V gene has CDR1 SGHRS and CDR2 YFSETQ. The CDR3 contains 14 residues.

The chain employs TRBV7-8 and TRBJ2-2, with TRBD2 matching over 10 bases. This CDR3 has 15 residues. Unmatched junction bases numbered 6, after V lost 9 bases and J lost 2 bases. Germline values: CDR1 SGHVS, CDR2 FQNEAQ. The CDR3: CASSGLAVNTGELFF. CDR3 in DNA: TGTGCCAGTAGCGGACTAGCGGTTAACACCGGGGAGCTGTTTTTT.